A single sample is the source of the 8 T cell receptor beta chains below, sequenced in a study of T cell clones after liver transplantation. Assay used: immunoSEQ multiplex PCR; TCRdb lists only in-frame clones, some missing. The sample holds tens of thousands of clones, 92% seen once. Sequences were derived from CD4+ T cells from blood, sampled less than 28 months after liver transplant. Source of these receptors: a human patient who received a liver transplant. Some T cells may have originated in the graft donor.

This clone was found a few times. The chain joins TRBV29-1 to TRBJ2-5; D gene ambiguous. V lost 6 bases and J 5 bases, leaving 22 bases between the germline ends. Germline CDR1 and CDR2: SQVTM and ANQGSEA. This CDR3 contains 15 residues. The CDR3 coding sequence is TGCAGCGTCAATCCCCCGGACCGATCGGCTGAGACCCAGTACTTC. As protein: CSVNPPDRSAETQYF.

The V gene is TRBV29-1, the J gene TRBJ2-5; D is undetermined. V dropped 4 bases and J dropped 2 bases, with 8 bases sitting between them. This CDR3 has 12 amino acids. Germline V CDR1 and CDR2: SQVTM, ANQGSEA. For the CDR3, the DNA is TGCAGCGTTGCTCCACGTCAAGAGACCCAGTACTTC. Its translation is CSVAPRQETQYF.

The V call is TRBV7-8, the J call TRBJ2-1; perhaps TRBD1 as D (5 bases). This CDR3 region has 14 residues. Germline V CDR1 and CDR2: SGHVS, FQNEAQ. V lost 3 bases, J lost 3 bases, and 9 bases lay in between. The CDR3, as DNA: TGTGCCAGCAGCTTTGGGGCGCTCTACAATGAGCAGTTCTTC. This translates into CASSFGALYNEQFF.

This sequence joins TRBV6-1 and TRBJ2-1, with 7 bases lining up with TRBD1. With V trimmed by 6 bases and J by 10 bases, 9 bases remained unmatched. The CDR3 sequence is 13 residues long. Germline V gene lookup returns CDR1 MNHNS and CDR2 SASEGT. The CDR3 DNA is TGTGCCAGCAGGGAAACAGGGACAGCCGAGCAGTTCTTC. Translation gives CASRETGTAEQFF.

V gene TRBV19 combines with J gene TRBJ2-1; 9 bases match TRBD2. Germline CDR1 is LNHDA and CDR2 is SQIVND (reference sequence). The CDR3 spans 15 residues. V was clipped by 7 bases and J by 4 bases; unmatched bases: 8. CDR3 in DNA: TGTGCCAGTAAATGGCGGGAGGGACAATACAATGAGCAGTTCTTC. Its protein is CASKWREGQYNEQFF.

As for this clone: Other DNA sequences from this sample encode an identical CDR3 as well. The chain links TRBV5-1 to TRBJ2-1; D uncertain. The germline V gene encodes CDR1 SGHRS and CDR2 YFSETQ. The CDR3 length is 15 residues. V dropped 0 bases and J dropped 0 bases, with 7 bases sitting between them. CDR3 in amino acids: CASSLDASSYNEQFF. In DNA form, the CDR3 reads TGCGCCAGCAGCTTGGATGCTAGCTCCTACAATGAGCAGTTCTTC.

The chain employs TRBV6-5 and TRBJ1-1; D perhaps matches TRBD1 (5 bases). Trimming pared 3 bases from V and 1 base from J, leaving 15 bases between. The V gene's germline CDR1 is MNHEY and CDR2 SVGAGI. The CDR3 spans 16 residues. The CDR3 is CASSYNPAGTNTEAFF. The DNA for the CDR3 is TGTGCCAGCAGTTATAACCCAGCAGGGACGAACACTGAAGCTTTCTTT.

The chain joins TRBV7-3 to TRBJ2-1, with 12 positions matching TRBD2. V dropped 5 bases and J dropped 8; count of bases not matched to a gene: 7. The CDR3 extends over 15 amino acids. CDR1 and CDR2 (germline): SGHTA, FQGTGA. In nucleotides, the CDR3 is TGTGCCAGCAGCCCGACTAGCGGGAGTTTTGATGAGCAGTTCTTC. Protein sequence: CASSPTSGSFDEQFF.